Presented here are 7 T cell receptor beta chains from one specimen sequenced in a study of blood T cell repertoires in COVID-19. Assay: immunoSEQ multiplex PCR; the TCRdb copy retains only in-frame clones and omits some. The sample holds 50,000 to 65,000 clones, about 91% seen once. Specimen: peripheral blood. These receptors were taken from an older woman with active or convalescent COVID-19.

CDR3 in amino acids: CASSQAASGTDTQYF. CDR3 nucleotides: TGCGCCAGCAGCCAGGCGGCTAGCGGCACAGATACGCAGTATTTT. This chain connects TRBV4-3 to TRBJ2-3; the D gene is possibly TRBD2 (6 bases). Trimming stripped 3 bases from V and 1 base from J, with 11 bases between. CDR1 and CDR2 from the germline V gene are LGHNA and YSLEER. CDR3 size: 15 residues.

The J gene is TRBJ1-6, the V gene TRBV3-1 (or the pseudogene TRBV3-2); a weak D match, TRBD1 (6 bases). V dropped 1 base and J dropped 9 bases, with 10 bases sitting between them. CDR1 LGHDT and CDR2 YNNKEL come from the germline V gene (reference sequence). This CDR3 is 14 amino acids long. CDR3 sequence: CASSQAQGRSPLHF. The DNA for the CDR3 is TGTGCCAGCAGCCAAGCACAGGGACGTTCACCCCTCCACTTT.

V and J are TRBV5-4 and TRBJ1-1; unclear D gene. V was trimmed by 2 bases and J by 5 bases, leaving 10 bases between them. CDR3 length: 13 amino acids. Germline assignment: CDR1 SGHNT and CDR2 YYREEE (reference sequence). The CDR3 DNA reads as TGTGCCAGCAGCTTAGCTATCGGGACTGAAGCTTTCTTT. It encodes CASSLAIGTEAFF.

The V call is TRBV7-8, the J call TRBJ2-4, with no clear D. Germline V CDR1 and CDR2: SGHVS, FQNEAQ. The V gene lost 2 bases and the J gene lost 0 bases, with 11 bases spanning the gap. The CDR3 covers 16 residues. CDR3: CASSLMSVLAKNIQYF. CDR3 DNA sequence: TGTGCCAGCAGCTTAATGTCTGTCCTAGCCAAAAACATTCAGTACTTC.

This sequence joins TRBV12-3 or TRBV12-4 and TRBJ1-1; unclear D gene. Trimming took off 4 bases at V and 2 bases at J, with 8 bases between the two ends. CDR3 length equals 13 residues. The DNA of the CDR3 is TGTGCCAGCAGTTGGGCAGGAAACACTGAAGCTTTCTTT. This sequence encodes CASSWAGNTEAFF.

V is TRBV7-2 and J is TRBJ1-2; no clear D. Germline values: CDR1 SGHTA, CDR2 FQGNSA. V lost 1 base and J 4 bases, leaving 13 bases between the germline ends. The CDR3 has 15 residues. The CDR3 sequence: CASSLGGGQVYGYTF. CDR3 sequence (DNA): TGTGCCAGCAGCTTAGGAGGCGGGCAGGTCTATGGCTACACCTTC. Full variable domain (missing parts from reference TRBV7-2 and TRBJ1-2): GAGVSQSPSNKVTEKGKDVELRCDPISGHTALYWYRQSLGQGLEFLIYFQGNSAPDKSGLPSDRFSAERTGGSVSTLTIQRTQQEDSAVYLCASSLGGGQVYGYTFGSGTRLTVV.

The chain uses TRBV15 and TRBJ1-5, with D uncertain. This CDR3 is built from 14 residues. Germline CDR1 LNHNV, CDR2 YYDKDF (reference sequence). V gave up 4 bases and J gave up 0 bases, with 7 bases separating them. CDR3 DNA sequence: TGTGCCACCAGCAACAGTTATAGCAATCAGCCCCAGCATTTT. Translation: CATSNSYSNQPQHF. Full variable domain (outside the CDR3, taken from reference TRBV15 and TRBJ1-5): DAMVIQNPRYQVTQFGKPVTLSCSQTLNHNVMYWYQQKSSQAPKLLFHYYDKDFNNEADTPDNFQSRRPNTSFCFLDIRSPGLGDTAMYLCATSNSYSNQPQHFGDGTRLSIL.